Listed below are T cell receptor beta chains from one sample, sequenced in a study of blood T cell repertoires in COVID-19. TCRdb's copy holds only in-frame clones and misses some; the assay was immunoSEQ multiplex PCR. The repertoire holds roughly 180,000 clones, with approximately 85% as singletons. The specimen sequenced was peripheral blood. The receptors come from a woman between 45 and 65 years old with COVID-19, enrolled during active disease. CDR3s include the opening cysteine and the closing phenylalanine or tryptophan. A D gene is named only where the DNA matches it firmly. For some rows the clone size is stated as once, few or many, or as a class when expanded; others skip it.

size	V	length	J	D	DNA	CDR3
-	TRBV6-2/TRBV6-3	14	TRBJ2-7	-	TGTGCCAGCAGCCGACTCGGGACTCTCGACGAGCAGTACTTC	CASSRLGTLDEQYF
-	TRBV9	15	TRBJ2-7	TRBD2	TGTGCCAGCAGCGTAGGAGGGACTAGCGGCTACGAGCAGTACTTC	CASSVGGTSGYEQYF
-	TRBV18	15	TRBJ2-3	TRBD2	TGTGCCAGCTCAACCTCTAGCGGGGGCACAGATACGCAGTATTTT	CASSTSSGGTDTQYF
-	TRBV10-3	17	TRBJ2-3	TRBD2	TGTGCCATCAGTGAGACATCGGGACTAGCGGTGGACGATACGCAGTATTTT	CAISETSGLAVDDTQYF
-	TRBV19	14	TRBJ1-4	-	TGTGCCAGTAGTATAGTAGCCTCTAATGAAAAACTGTTTTTT	CASSIVASNEKLFF
-	TRBV7-2	15	TRBJ2-7	-	TGTGCCAGCAGCTTCTGGGGCGGGGGCGCCTACGAGCAGTACTTC	CASSFWGGGAYEQYF
-	TRBV3-1/TRBV3-2	13	TRBJ1-6	-	TGTGCCAGCAGTCCCCTAGATAATTCACCCCTCCACTTT	CASSPLDNSPLHF
-	TRBV11-2	14	TRBJ1-1	TRBD1	TGTGCCAGCAGTTCAGGACAGGGCAACACTGAAGCTTTCTTT	CASSSGQGNTEAFF
-	TRBV6-4	15	TRBJ2-1	-	TGTGCCAGCAGTGACAGGGGGGGGTTCTACAATGAGCAGTTCTTC	CASSDRGGFYNEQFF
-	TRBV5-1	17	TRBJ2-3	TRBD2	TGCGCCAGCAGCTTGGGTACTAGCGGGGGGGCTCCAGATACGCAGTATTTT	CASSLGTSGGAPDTQYF
few	TRBV5-8	14	TRBJ1-2	-	TGTGCCAGCAGCTTGGATCTTTTTAACTATGGCTACACCTTC	CASSLDLFNYGYTF
-	TRBV4-1	15	TRBJ1-1	-	TGCGCCAGCAGCCAAGATAACGGGGTGGACACTGAAGCTTTCTTT	CASSQDNGVDTEAFF
-	TRBV6-5	15	TRBJ2-1	-	TGTGCCAGCAGTTTACAGGTTGGCTCCTACAATGAGCAGTTCTTC	CASSLQVGSYNEQFF
few	TRBV7-9	14	TRBJ2-5	TRBD1	TGTGCCAGCAGCTCGGGACAGTTTCAAGAGACCCAGTACTTC	CASSSGQFQETQYF
-	TRBV3-1/TRBV3-2	14	TRBJ2-3	-	TGTGCCAGCAGCCAAGATACTAGCACAGATACGCAGTATTTT	CASSQDTSTDTQYF
-	TRBV7-3	18	TRBJ1-1	TRBD1	TGTGCCAGCAGCTTAATGCCCTTAGGCGGGACAGGGGCCACTGAAGCTTTCTTT	CASSLMPLGGTGATEAFF
-	TRBV12-3/TRBV12-4	13	TRBJ2-7	-	TGTGCCAGCAGTTTGACAAAAACCTACGAGCAGTACTTC	CASSLTKTYEQYF
-	TRBV5-1	14	TRBJ2-3	TRBD1	TGCGCCAGCAGCCCAGGGGACAGACGGGATACGCAGTATTTT	CASSPGDRRDTQYF
-	TRBV9	15	TRBJ2-3	TRBD1	TGTGCCAGCAGCTCCTTAGGGACAGCTACAGATACGCAGTATTTT	CASSSLGTATDTQYF
-	TRBV7-2	15	TRBJ2-5	-	TGTGCCAGCAGCCCCGAAGGTTTCCGGGGGGAGACCCAGTACTTC	CASSPEGFRGETQYF
-	TRBV10-3	12	TRBJ2-7	-	TGTGCCATCAGTGATGGAGGGGTCTCGCAGTACTTC	CAISDGGVSQYF
-	TRBV25-1	14	TRBJ1-1	-	TGTGCCAGTCATCTTCAGGGGCAGGGCACTGAAGCTTTCTTT	CASHLQGQGTEAFF
-	TRBV11-2	17	TRBJ2-3	TRBD2	TGTGCCAGCAGCTTAGAACTAGCGGGGGACTCCACAGATACGCAGTATTTT	CASSLELAGDSTDTQYF
-	TRBV7-2	15	TRBJ1-5	TRBD1	TGTGCCAGCAGCTTATCAACAGGGGGTTCTGGGCCCCAGCATTTT	CASSLSTGGSGPQHF
-	TRBV19	12	TRBJ2-7	-	TGTGCCACTAGGGGACACCACTACGAGCAGTACTTC	CATRGHHYEQYF
-	TRBV7-6	15	TRBJ1-6	-	TGTGCCAGCAGCTTAATTGGTAGGGGTGAGTCACCCCTCCACTTT	CASSLIGRGESPLHF
-	TRBV5-7	11	TRBJ2-5	-	TGTGCCAGCAAGGAGGGGGAGACCCAGTACTTC	CASKEGETQYF
-	TRBV5-1	14	TRBJ2-3	-	TGCGCCAGCAGCCCTTGGTCTGGTCGGGATACGCAGTATTTT	CASSPWSGRDTQYF
-	TRBV4-3	16	TRBJ2-3	-	TGCGCCAGCAGCCAAGATTCGCGGTTCTACACAGATACGCAGTATTTT	CASSQDSRFYTDTQYF
few	TRBV2	17	TRBJ2-3	TRBD2	TGTGCCAGCAGACCCGGGACTAGCGGGGGGGGCACAGATACGCAGTATTTT	CASRPGTSGGGTDTQYF
-	TRBV13	14	TRBJ1-2	TRBD1	TGTGCCAGCAGCTACAACAGGGGTAACTATGGCTACACCTTC	CASSYNRGNYGYTF
-	TRBV2	17	TRBJ2-6	TRBD1	TGTGCCAGCAGTAGACAGGGGGGCCCCTCTGGGGCCAACGTCCTGACTTTC	CASSRQGGPSGANVLTF
-	TRBV19	13	TRBJ1-2	-	TGTGCCAGTAGTATAAACGAGGACTATGGCTACACCTTC	CASSINEDYGYTF
-	TRBV28	14	TRBJ2-1	TRBD1	TGTGCCAGCAGTCACGGGACAGGGGGCTATGAGCAGTTCTTC	CASSHGTGGYEQFF
-	TRBV5-1	15	TRBJ2-3	TRBD1	TGCGCCAGCAGCCTGGGACAGGGGGCAACAGATACGCAGTATTTT	CASSLGQGATDTQYF
-	TRBV6-6	16	TRBJ2-5	TRBD1	TGTGCCAGCAGTTACTCGACCGGACAGGGGCGAGAGACCCAGTACTTC	CASSYSTGQGRETQYF
-	TRBV7-3	18	TRBJ1-5	TRBD1	TGTGCCAGCAGCTTAAGGGACAGGGGAAAAAATAGCAATCAGCCCCAGCATTTT	CASSLRDRGKNSNQPQHF
-	TRBV4-1	14	TRBJ2-3	-	TGCGCCAGCGGCCGAGCCGGGGGCACAGATACGCAGTATTTT	CASGRAGGTDTQYF
-	TRBV5-4	15	TRBJ2-2	-	TGTGCCAGCAGCTTGGCCGGCAGAGGGACCGGGGAGCTGTTTTTT	CASSLAGRGTGELFF
-	TRBV10-2	14	TRBJ1-5	-	TGCGCCAGCAGTGTAAGGGGCCAAGATCAGCCCCAGCATTTT	CASSVRGQDQPQHF
-	TRBV19	16	TRBJ1-3	-	TGTGCCAGTATTAAGACAGGCCATCTCTCTGGAAACACCATATATTTT	CASIKTGHLSGNTIYF
-	TRBV7-2	15	TRBJ2-5	TRBD2	TGTGCCAGCAGCTTATGGAGCGGGGGGGAAGAGACCCAGTACTTC	CASSLWSGGEETQYF
-	TRBV5-1	14	TRBJ2-1	TRBD2	TGCGCCAGCAGCCCTAGCGGGGCCTACAATGAGCAGTTCTTC	CASSPSGAYNEQFF
-	TRBV6-4	14	TRBJ1-1	TRBD1	TGTGCCAGCACCGCTACAGGGGGCGATACTGAAGCTTTCTTT	CASTATGGDTEAFF
-	TRBV18	15	TRBJ1-4	-	TGTGCCAGCTCACGGGCGAGGGCGACTAATGAAAAACTGTTTTTT	CASSRARATNEKLFF
-	TRBV3-1/TRBV3-2	12	TRBJ2-7	-	TGTGCCAGCAGCCAAGCAGGCACACGCCGGTGGTTC	CASSQAGTRRWF
-	TRBV13	16	TRBJ2-1	TRBD2	TGTGCCAGCAGCTTAGTTACTAGCGGAGTCCACAATGAGCAGTTCTTC	CASSLVTSGVHNEQFF
-	TRBV24-1	13	TRBJ2-3	-	TGTGCCACCAGTCCCGAGGGTACAGATACGCAGTATTTT	CATSPEGTDTQYF
-	TRBV27	14	TRBJ2-7	TRBD1	TGTGCCAGCAGTCACGGGACAGGGGGTGGAGAGCAGTACTTC	CASSHGTGGGEQYF
once	TRBV2	13	TRBJ1-1	TRBD1	TGTGCCAGCACCGGGGACAGTTTAACTGAAGCTTTCTTT	CASTGDSLTEAFF
-	TRBV3-1/TRBV3-2	14	TRBJ2-5	-	TGTGCCAGCAGCCAAGCGGGGGGCCTGGAGACCCAGTACTTC	CASSQAGGLETQYF
-	TRBV3-1/TRBV3-2	15	TRBJ2-5	TRBD2	TGTGCCAGCAGGGAGAGCGGGGGGGCCAGCGAGACCCAGTACTTC	CASRESGGASETQYF
once	TRBV4-1	11	TRBJ1-2	-	TGCGCCAGCAGGGGCCTGTATGGCTACACCTTC	CASRGLYGYTF